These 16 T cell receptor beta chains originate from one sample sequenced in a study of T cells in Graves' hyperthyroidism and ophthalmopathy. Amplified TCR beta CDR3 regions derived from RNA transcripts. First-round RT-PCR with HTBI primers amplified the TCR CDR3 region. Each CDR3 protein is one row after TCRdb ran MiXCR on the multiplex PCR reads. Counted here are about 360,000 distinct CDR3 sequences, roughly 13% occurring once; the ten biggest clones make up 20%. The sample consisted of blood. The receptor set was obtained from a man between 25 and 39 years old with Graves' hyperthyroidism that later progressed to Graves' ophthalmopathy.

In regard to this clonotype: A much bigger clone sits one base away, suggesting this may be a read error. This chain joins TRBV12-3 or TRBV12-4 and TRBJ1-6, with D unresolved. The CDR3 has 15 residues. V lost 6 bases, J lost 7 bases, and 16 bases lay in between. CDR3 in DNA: TGTGCCAGCAGCTGGGGAAGACCCCCGAATTCACCCCTCCACTTT. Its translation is CASSWGRPPNSPLHF.

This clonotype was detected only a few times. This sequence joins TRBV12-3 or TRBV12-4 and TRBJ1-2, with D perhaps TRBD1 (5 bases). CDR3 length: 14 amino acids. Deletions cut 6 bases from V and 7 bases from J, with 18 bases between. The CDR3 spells CASSYGEGLFGYTF. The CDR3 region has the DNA TGTGCCAGCAGCTATGGTGAGGGACTGTTTGGCTACACCTTC.

The CDR3 bases are TGTGCCAGTAGTATAGGCCTCCGGCAGGATGGTTGGAACATTCAGTACTTC. It specifies CASSIGLRQDGWNIQYF. The chain combines TRBV19 with TRBJ2-4; D is unresolved. Germline assignment: CDR1 LNHDA and CDR2 SQIVND (reference sequence). The CDR3 contains 17 residues. V lost 1 base to trimming and J lost 7 bases, with 20 bases between them.

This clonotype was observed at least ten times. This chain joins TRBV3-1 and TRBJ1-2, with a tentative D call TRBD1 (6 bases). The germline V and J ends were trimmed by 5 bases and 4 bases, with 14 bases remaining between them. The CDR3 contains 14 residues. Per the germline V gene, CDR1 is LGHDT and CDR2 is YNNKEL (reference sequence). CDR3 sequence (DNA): TGTGCCAGCAGCACCCGACAGGAGATCTATGGCTACACCTTC. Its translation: CASSTRQEIYGYTF.

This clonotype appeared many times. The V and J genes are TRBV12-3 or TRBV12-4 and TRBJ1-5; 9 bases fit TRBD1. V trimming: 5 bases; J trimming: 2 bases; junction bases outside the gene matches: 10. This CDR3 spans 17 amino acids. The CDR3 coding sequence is TGTGCCAGCAGTACACGACAGGGGGTCGGAGGCAATCAGCCCCAGCATTTT. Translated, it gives CASSTRQGVGGNQPQHF.

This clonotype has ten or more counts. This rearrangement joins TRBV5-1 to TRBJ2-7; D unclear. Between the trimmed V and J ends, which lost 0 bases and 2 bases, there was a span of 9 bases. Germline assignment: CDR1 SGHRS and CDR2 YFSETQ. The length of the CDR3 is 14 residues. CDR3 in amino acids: CASSLARQTYEQYF. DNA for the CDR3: TGCGCCAGCAGCTTGGCTCGGCAGACCTACGAGCAGTACTTC.

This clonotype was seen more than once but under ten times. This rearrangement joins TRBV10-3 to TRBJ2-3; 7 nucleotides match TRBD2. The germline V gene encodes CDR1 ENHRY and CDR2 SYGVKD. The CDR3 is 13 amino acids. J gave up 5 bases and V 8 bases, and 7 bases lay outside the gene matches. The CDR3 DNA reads TGTGCCATCGCTCCAGCGGGGAGAGATACGCAGTATTTT. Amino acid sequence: CAIAPAGRDTQYF.

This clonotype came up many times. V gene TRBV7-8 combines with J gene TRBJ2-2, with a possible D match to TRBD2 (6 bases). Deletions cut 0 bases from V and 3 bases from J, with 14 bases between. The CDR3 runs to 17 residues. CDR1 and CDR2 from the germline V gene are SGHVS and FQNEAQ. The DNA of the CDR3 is TGTGCCAGCAGCTTAGCGCTAGGCAGGGAGGACACCGGGGAGCTGTTTTTT. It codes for CASSLALGREDTGELFF.

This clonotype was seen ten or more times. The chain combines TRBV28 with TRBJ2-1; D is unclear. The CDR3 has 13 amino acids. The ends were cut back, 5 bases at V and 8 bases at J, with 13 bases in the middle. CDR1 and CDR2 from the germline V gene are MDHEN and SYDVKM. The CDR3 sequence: CASSPVSRDEQFF. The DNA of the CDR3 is TGTGCCAGCAGTCCCGTTAGTCGGGATGAGCAGTTCTTC.

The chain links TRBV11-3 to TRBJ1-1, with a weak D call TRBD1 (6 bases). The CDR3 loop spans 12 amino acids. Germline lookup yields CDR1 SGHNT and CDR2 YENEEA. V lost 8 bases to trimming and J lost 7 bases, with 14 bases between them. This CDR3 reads CASALGGIEAFF. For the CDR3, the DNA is TGTGCCAGCGCTCTGGGGGGCATTGAAGCTTTCTTT.

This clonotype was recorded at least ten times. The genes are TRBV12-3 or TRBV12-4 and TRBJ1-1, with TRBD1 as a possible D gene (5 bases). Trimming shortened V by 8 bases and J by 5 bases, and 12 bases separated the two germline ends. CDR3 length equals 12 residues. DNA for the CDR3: TGTGCCAGCCTATTGGGGCTAACTGAAGCTTTCTTT. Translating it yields CASLLGLTEAFF.

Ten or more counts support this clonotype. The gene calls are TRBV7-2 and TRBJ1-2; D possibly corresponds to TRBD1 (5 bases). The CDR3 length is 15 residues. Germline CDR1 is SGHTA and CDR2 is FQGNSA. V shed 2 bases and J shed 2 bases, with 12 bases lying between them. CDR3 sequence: CASSLREGINYGYTF. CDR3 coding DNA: TGTGCCAGCAGCTTAAGGGAGGGGATCAACTATGGCTACACCTTC.

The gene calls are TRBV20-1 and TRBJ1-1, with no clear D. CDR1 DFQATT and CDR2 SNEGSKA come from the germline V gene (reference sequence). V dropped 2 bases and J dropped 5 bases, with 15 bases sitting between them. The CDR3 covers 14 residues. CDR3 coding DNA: TGCAGTGCTAGAAGCCGGGTGGGAGTGACTGAAGCTTTCTTT. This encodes CSARSRVGVTEAFF.

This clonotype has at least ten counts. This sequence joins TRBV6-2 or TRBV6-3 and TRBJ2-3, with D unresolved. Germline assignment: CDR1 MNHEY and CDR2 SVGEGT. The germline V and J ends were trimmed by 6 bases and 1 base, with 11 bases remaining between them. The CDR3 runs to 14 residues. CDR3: CASSDSTRTDTQYF. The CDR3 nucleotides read TGTGCCAGCAGCGACTCGACCCGCACAGATACGCAGTATTTT.

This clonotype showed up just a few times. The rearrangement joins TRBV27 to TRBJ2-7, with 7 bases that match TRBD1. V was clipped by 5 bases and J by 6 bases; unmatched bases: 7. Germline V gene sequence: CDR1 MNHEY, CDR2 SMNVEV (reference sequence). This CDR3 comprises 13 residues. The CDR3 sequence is CASSPGQSAEQYF. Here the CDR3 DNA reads TGTGCCAGCAGTCCGGGACAGAGCGCCGAGCAGTACTTC.

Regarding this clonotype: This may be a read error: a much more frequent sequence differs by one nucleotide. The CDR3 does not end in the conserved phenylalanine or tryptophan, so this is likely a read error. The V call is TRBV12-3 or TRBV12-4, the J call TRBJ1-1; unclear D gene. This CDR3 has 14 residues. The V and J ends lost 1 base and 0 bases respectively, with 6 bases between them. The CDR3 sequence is CASSLGSLNTEAFL. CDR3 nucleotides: TGTGCCAGCAGTTTAGGGTCGTTGAACACTGAAGCTTTCCTT.